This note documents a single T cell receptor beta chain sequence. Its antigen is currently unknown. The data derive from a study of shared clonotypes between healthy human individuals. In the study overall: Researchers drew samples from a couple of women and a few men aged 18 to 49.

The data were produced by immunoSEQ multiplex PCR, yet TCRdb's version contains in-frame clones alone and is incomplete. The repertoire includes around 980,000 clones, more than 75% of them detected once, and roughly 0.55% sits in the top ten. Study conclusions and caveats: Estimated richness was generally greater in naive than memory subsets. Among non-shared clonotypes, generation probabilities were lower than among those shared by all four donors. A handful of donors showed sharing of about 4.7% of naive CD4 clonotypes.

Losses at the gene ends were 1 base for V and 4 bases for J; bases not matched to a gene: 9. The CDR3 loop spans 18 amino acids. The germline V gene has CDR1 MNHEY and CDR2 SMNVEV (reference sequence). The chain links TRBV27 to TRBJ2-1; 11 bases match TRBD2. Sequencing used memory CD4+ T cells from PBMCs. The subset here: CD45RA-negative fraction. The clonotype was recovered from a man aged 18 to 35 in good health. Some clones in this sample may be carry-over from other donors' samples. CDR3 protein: CASSLLDSGRGIYNEQFF. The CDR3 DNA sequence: TGTGCCAGCAGTTTATTGGATAGCGGGAGGGGGATTTACAATGAGCAGTTCTTC.